This T cell receptor (beta chain) was documented in a study of CD8+ T cells in alopecia areata. Study-wide context: Treated patients swallowed 5 to 10 mg of oral tofacitinib twice daily. Regarding the study as a whole: It was less clear whether patients shared TCRs than it was in mice, possibly because of HLA.

After isolation, RNA underwent reverse transcription to generate cDNA as the sequencing template. Sequencing was performed with immunoSEQ multiplex PCR; in TCRdb, only in-frame clones are kept and a portion is missing. The data contain about 150,000 clones, about 87% of them singletons. As for this clone: Antigen: not known.

With V trimmed by 5 bases and J by 3 bases, 6 bases remained unmatched. CDR1 is LGHNA and CDR2 is YNFKEQ in the germline V gene. The CDR3 covers 15 residues. Material: CD8+ T cells sorted from blood, obtained at week 0. The genes are TRBV4-2 and TRBJ2-3, with 9 bases lining up with TRBD1. The TCR sequence derives from a human donor with alopecia areata. CDR3 region: CASSIPGQGTDTQYF. The CDR3 nucleotides read TGTGCCAGCAGCATTCCGGGACAGGGTACAGATACGCAGTATTTT.